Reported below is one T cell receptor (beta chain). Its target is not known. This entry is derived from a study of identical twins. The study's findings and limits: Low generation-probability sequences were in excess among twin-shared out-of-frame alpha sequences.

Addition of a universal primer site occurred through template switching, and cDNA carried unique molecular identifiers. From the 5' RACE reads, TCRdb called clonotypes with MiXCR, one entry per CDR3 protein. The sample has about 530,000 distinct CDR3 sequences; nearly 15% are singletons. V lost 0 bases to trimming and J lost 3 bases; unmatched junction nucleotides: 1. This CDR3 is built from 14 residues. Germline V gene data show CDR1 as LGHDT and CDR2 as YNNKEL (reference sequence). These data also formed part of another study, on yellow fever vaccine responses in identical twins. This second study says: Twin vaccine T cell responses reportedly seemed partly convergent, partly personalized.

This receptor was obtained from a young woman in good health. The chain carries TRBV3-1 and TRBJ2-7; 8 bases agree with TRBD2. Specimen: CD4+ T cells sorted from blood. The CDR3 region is CASSQESGSYEQYF. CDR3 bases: TGTGCCAGCAGCCAAGAAAGCGGGAGCTACGAGCAGTACTTC.